This TCR beta chain was sequenced for a study of T cell responses to AZD1222 COVID-19 vaccine. Of note for this clone: Antigen unknown. The junction shows a germline mismatch at one end, possibly a read error.

The table came from immunoSEQ multiplex PCR; TCRdb's copy has only in-frame clones and leaves some out. The data contain around 190,000 clones, around 88% of them singletons. Per germline, CDR1 SSHAT and CDR2 FNYEAQ (reference sequence). This CDR3 has 15 amino acids. Whole-study results and caveats: Spike was spanned by vaccine-associated CD4 TCRs, with dominance at 160-218 and 743-854. Targets within unmutated variant regions were reportedly found for nearly half of spike-specific TCRs.

The source material was peripheral blood, sampled on day 0 of AZD1222 vaccination. V is TRBV7-7 and J is TRBJ2-5, with 12 nucleotides matching TRBD2. This clonotype was obtained from an adult in good health. CDR3 sequence: CASSSSGGAGETQYF. The DNA of the CDR3 is TGTGCTAGCAGCTCTAGCGGGGGGGCGGGAGAGACCCAGTACTTC.